The rows below give T cell receptor beta chains drawn from one sample of a study of ipilimumab plus nivolumab after autologous stem cell transplantation. Data came from immunoSEQ multiplex PCR; TCRdb stores just in-frame clones and leaves some out. Of about 83,000 clones listed, 83% are singletons. This specimen was PBMCs, taken in a trial of ipilimumab plus nivolumab as post-transplant consolidation. The origin of the receptors is a male donor with diffuse large B-cell lymphoma. The CDR3 runs from the conserved cysteine through the conserved F or W. D genes are given only for firm matches. A clone size is listed for some rows: how often the clone was seen (once, few, many), or a class if it is expanded.

cdr3_nt: TGTGCCAGCAGTCCCCGTTGGGGGGAAGGGGGGTACGAGCAGTACTTC
cdr3_aa: CASSPRWGEGGYEQYF
j_call: TRBJ2-7
clone_size: NA
v_call: TRBV6-6
d_call: NA

cdr3_nt: TGCGCCAGCAGCTCACCGGGACAGGCGTCCCTCGGGGAGCTGTTTTTT
cdr3_aa: CASSSPGQASLGELFF
j_call: TRBJ2-2
clone_size: NA
v_call: TRBV5-1
d_call: TRBD1

cdr3_nt: TGTGCCAGCAGCTTTTCCGGACTAGCGGGGCTAGATTTT
cdr3_aa: CASSFSGLAGLDF
j_call: TRBJ2-3
clone_size: NA
v_call: TRBV7-2
d_call: TRBD2

cdr3_nt: TGTGCCAGCAGCAACTCCCAGGGAAACTACGAGCAGTACTTC
cdr3_aa: CASSNSQGNYEQYF
j_call: TRBJ2-7
clone_size: NA
v_call: TRBV21-1
d_call: NA

cdr3_nt: TGTGCCAGCAGTTACACGGGACAGGGGGCCTCTGAAGCTTTCTTT
cdr3_aa: CASSYTGQGASEAFF
j_call: TRBJ1-1
clone_size: NA
v_call: TRBV6-5
d_call: TRBD1

cdr3_nt: TGTGCCAGTAGTCAGGATGCGGGGGGTAACACTGAAGCTTTCTTT
cdr3_aa: CASSQDAGGNTEAFF
j_call: TRBJ1-1
clone_size: NA
v_call: TRBV19
d_call: NA

cdr3_nt: TGTGCTAGTGGTTTGGATGGACAGGTGTACACCTTC
cdr3_aa: CASGLDGQVYTF
j_call: TRBJ1-2
clone_size: NA
v_call: TRBV12-5
d_call: TRBD1

cdr3_nt: TGTGCCAGCAATGGTGATGACCGGGAGACCCAGTACTTC
cdr3_aa: CASNGDDRETQYF
j_call: TRBJ2-5
clone_size: NA
v_call: TRBV2
d_call: NA

cdr3_nt: TGTGCCAGCAGCGCCCTAGTGGGTGAGCAGTTCTTC
cdr3_aa: CASSALVGEQFF
j_call: TRBJ2-1
clone_size: NA
v_call: TRBV7-6
d_call: NA

cdr3_nt: TGTGCCAGCAGCTTATCAACAGATACGCAGTATTTT
cdr3_aa: CASSLSTDTQYF
j_call: TRBJ2-3
clone_size: NA
v_call: TRBV7-9
d_call: NA

cdr3_nt: TGTGCCAGCAGCGAGACTTATAAAGAGACCCAGTACTTC
cdr3_aa: CASSETYKETQYF
j_call: TRBJ2-5
clone_size: NA
v_call: TRBV6-1
d_call: NA

cdr3_nt: TGTGCCAGCAGCTTGGAGGGCAGGGGGACGGCAGATACGCAGTATTTT
cdr3_aa: CASSLEGRGTADTQYF
j_call: TRBJ2-3
clone_size: NA
v_call: TRBV5-8
d_call: TRBD1

cdr3_nt: TGTGCCAGCAGTTACGGGACACCCAAAGAGACCCAGTACTTC
cdr3_aa: CASSYGTPKETQYF
j_call: TRBJ2-5
clone_size: NA
v_call: TRBV6-5
d_call: NA

cdr3_nt: TGCAGCGTTGATAGGGTCGGCACTGAAGCTTTCTTT
cdr3_aa: CSVDRVGTEAFF
j_call: TRBJ1-1
clone_size: few
v_call: TRBV29-1
d_call: NA

cdr3_nt: TGTGCCAGCAGCCGCCGGGATCCCCTCAGATCATACGAGCAGTACTTC
cdr3_aa: CASSRRDPLRSYEQYF
j_call: TRBJ2-7
clone_size: once
v_call: TRBV21-1
d_call: NA

cdr3_nt: TGTGCCAGCAGCCAAGAATTGTCCCAGGGGACTGAAGCTTTCTTT
cdr3_aa: CASSQELSQGTEAFF
j_call: TRBJ1-1
clone_size: NA
v_call: TRBV4-2
d_call: NA

cdr3_nt: TGTGCCAGCAGTGAAACAGGCGGAAACACCATATATTTT
cdr3_aa: CASSETGGNTIYF
j_call: TRBJ1-3
clone_size: NA
v_call: TRBV6-1
d_call: NA

cdr3_nt: TGCGCCAGCAGCCCCGATGTGGCTTCGAACACCGGGGAGCTGTTTTTT
cdr3_aa: CASSPDVASNTGELFF
j_call: TRBJ2-2
clone_size: NA
v_call: TRBV5-1
d_call: NA

cdr3_nt: TGTGCCAGCAGCCCAACCGGACAGGCTTACTCCTACGAGCAGTACTTC
cdr3_aa: CASSPTGQAYSYEQYF
j_call: TRBJ2-7
clone_size: NA
v_call: TRBV5-5
d_call: TRBD1

cdr3_nt: TGTGCCAGCGGGAGACAGGGGAGCGGCTACACCTTC
cdr3_aa: CASGRQGSGYTF
j_call: TRBJ1-2
clone_size: NA
v_call: TRBV6-5
d_call: TRBD1

cdr3_nt: TGTGCCAGCTCACCCGACGGCCCTAACTATGGCTACACCTTC
cdr3_aa: CASSPDGPNYGYTF
j_call: TRBJ1-2
clone_size: NA
v_call: TRBV18
d_call: NA

cdr3_nt: TGCGCCAGCAGCTTGGGGGCTAAAAAGGGAGATACGCAGTATTTT
cdr3_aa: CASSLGAKKGDTQYF
j_call: TRBJ2-3
clone_size: NA
v_call: TRBV5-1
d_call: NA

cdr3_nt: TGTGCCAGTAGTCGGGTTTCGCAGACCAATCAGCCCCAGCATTTT
cdr3_aa: CASSRVSQTNQPQHF
j_call: TRBJ1-5
clone_size: once
v_call: TRBV19
d_call: NA

cdr3_nt: TGCGCCAGCAGCCAAGAGTGGGTGGGGGGGTATGAGACCCAGTACTTC
cdr3_aa: CASSQEWVGGYETQYF
j_call: TRBJ2-5
clone_size: NA
v_call: TRBV4-3
d_call: TRBD2

cdr3_nt: TGTGCCAGCTCCCGCACAGGGGGCTCGGGTCAGCCCCAGCATTTT
cdr3_aa: CASSRTGGSGQPQHF
j_call: TRBJ1-5
clone_size: NA
v_call: TRBV18
d_call: TRBD1

cdr3_nt: TGCGCCAGCAGCTTGGTTGCGGGATCATCCTACGAGCAGTACTTC
cdr3_aa: CASSLVAGSSYEQYF
j_call: TRBJ2-7
clone_size: NA
v_call: TRBV5-1
d_call: NA

cdr3_nt: TGTGCCAGCAGCTTGGGGTCTTATGGGAGCACAGATACGCAGTATTTT
cdr3_aa: CASSLGSYGSTDTQYF
j_call: TRBJ2-3
clone_size: once
v_call: TRBV7-9
d_call: NA

cdr3_nt: TGTGCCAGCTCACCGGACAATCAGCCCCAGCATTTT
cdr3_aa: CASSPDNQPQHF
j_call: TRBJ1-5
clone_size: NA
v_call: TRBV18
d_call: NA

cdr3_nt: TGTGCCTGGAGTGTTATGCGGGGTTACGAGCAGTACTTC
cdr3_aa: CAWSVMRGYEQYF
j_call: TRBJ2-7
clone_size: NA
v_call: TRBV30
d_call: NA

cdr3_nt: TGTGCCAGCAGCCAGAACTCTGGAACTTCACCCCTCCACTTT
cdr3_aa: CASSQNSGTSPLHF
j_call: TRBJ1-6
clone_size: few
v_call: TRBV14
d_call: NA

cdr3_nt: TGTGCCAGCAACGAACAGGGAATCAACACTGAAGCTTTCTTT
cdr3_aa: CASNEQGINTEAFF
j_call: TRBJ1-1
clone_size: NA
v_call: TRBV6-5
d_call: NA

cdr3_nt: TGTGCCAGCACCCGCGAGCGGGGAGAAAAACTGTTTTTT
cdr3_aa: CASTRERGEKLFF
j_call: TRBJ1-4
clone_size: NA
v_call: TRBV11-2
d_call: NA

cdr3_nt: TGCGCCAGCAGCCGGAGGCGGGACACCGGGGAGCTGTTTTTT
cdr3_aa: CASSRRRDTGELFF
j_call: TRBJ2-2
clone_size: few
v_call: TRBV4-3
d_call: NA

cdr3_nt: TGTGCCAGCAGCCCCCTTTTCCCAGAGACCCAGTACTTC
cdr3_aa: CASSPLFPETQYF
j_call: TRBJ2-5
clone_size: NA
v_call: TRBV7-2
d_call: NA

cdr3_nt: TGTGCCAGCAGTCCACTTCGTGGCGGGAAGGACACTGAAGCTTTCTTT
cdr3_aa: CASSPLRGGKDTEAFF
j_call: TRBJ1-1
clone_size: few
v_call: TRBV5-5
d_call: NA

cdr3_nt: TGTGCCGGGGGGACTTACGGCACAGATACGCAGTATTTT
cdr3_aa: CAGGTYGTDTQYF
j_call: TRBJ2-3
clone_size: once
v_call: TRBV5-4
d_call: NA

cdr3_nt: TGTGCCAGCAGTGAACCCCCGACAGGGAGCTCCTATAATTCACCCCTCCACTTT
cdr3_aa: CASSEPPTGSSYNSPLHF
j_call: TRBJ1-6
clone_size: NA
v_call: TRBV6-1
d_call: TRBD1

cdr3_nt: TGCGCCAGCAGCTTACTCGGGACCCCACGGTCCTACGAGCAGTACTTC
cdr3_aa: CASSLLGTPRSYEQYF
j_call: TRBJ2-7
clone_size: NA
v_call: TRBV5-1
d_call: NA

cdr3_nt: TGCGCCAGCAGCCAAGCAGGGAGGGAACCTTATGGCTACACCTTC
cdr3_aa: CASSQAGREPYGYTF
j_call: TRBJ1-2
clone_size: few
v_call: TRBV4-1
d_call: NA

cdr3_nt: TGTGCCAGCCTACAGAAACCTAGCACAGATACGCAGTATTTT
cdr3_aa: CASLQKPSTDTQYF
j_call: TRBJ2-3
clone_size: NA
v_call: TRBV11-2
d_call: NA